These 18 T cell receptor beta chains came from one sample sequenced in a study of control samples from healthy donors and cancer patients. The data were produced by immunoSEQ multiplex PCR, yet TCRdb's version contains in-frame clones alone and is incomplete. This sample carries 95,000 to 100,000 clones, 80% to 90% of them seen once, and the ten largest clones take over 6.5%. Sequences were obtained from blood. Receptors originate from a man in his thirties or forties in good health.

This clone was counted between two and nine times. The chain joins TRBV3-1 (or the pseudogene TRBV3-2) to TRBJ2-1; D is possibly TRBD2 (5 bases). Germline lookup yields CDR1 LGHDT and CDR2 YNNKEL (reference sequence). The V end was cut by 0 bases, the J end by 2 bases, with 11 bases between. The CDR3 length is 16 residues. The CDR3 nucleotides read TGTGCCAGCAGCCAAGAAAGAGACTACCCCTACAATGAGCAGTTCTTC. Translated, it gives CASSQERDYPYNEQFF.

This clone was counted a single time. This specimen includes other DNA sequences encoding the same CDR3. The chain has TRBV7-2 and TRBJ2-4; tentative D call: TRBD1 (5 bases). Germline V gene lookup returns CDR1 SGHTA and CDR2 FQGNSA. V lost 3 bases, J lost 3 bases, and 12 bases lay in between. This CDR3 comprises 15 residues. The CDR3 reads CASSFRGKGKNIQYF. In DNA, the CDR3 is TGTGCCAGCAGCTTTAGGGGAAAGGGCAAAAACATTCAGTACTTC.

For the CDR3, the DNA is TGTGCCAGCAGCCAAGCGGGACTCCGGGAGTATTTT. Protein product: CASSQAGLREYF. The chain has TRBV3-1 (or the pseudogene TRBV3-2) and TRBJ2-3, with a tentative D call TRBD2 (6 bases). V was pared by 1 base and J by 13 bases, with 12 bases between. The CDR3 length is 12 residues. The V gene's germline CDR1 is LGHDT and CDR2 YNNKEL (reference sequence).

V is TRBV6-2 or TRBV6-3 and J is TRBJ1-2; no reliable D call. V shed 6 bases and J shed 4 bases, with 12 bases lying between them. The CDR3 extends over 13 amino acids. Germline V gene sequence: CDR1 MNHEY, CDR2 SVGEGT. CDR3 loop: CASSRMLVYGYTF. CDR3 in DNA: TGTGCCAGCAGCCGCATGTTGGTCTATGGCTACACCTTC.

The chain joins TRBV5-8 to TRBJ1-5; no definite D call. The CDR3 sequence is 12 residues long. V was trimmed by 3 bases and J by 3 bases, leaving 4 bases between them. The V gene's germline CDR1 is SGHTS and CDR2 YDEGEE. The CDR3 sequence is CASSWTNQPQHF. The CDR3 DNA is TGTGCCAGCAGCTGGACCAATCAGCCCCAGCATTTT.

The chain combines TRBV27 with TRBJ1-2; D possibly corresponds to TRBD1 (5 bases). This CDR3 is 13 amino acids long. Trimming stripped 6 bases from V and 8 bases from J, with 16 bases between. Germline lookup yields CDR1 MNHEY and CDR2 SMNVEV (reference sequence). The CDR3, as DNA: TGTGCCAGCAGCGACCTCCGGCAGGGCGGCTACACCTTC. The encoded protein is CASSDLRQGGYTF.

This sequence joins TRBV6-5 and TRBJ2-2, with 9 bases lining up with TRBD1. CDR1 MNHEY and CDR2 SVGAGI come from the germline V gene. V was clipped by 0 bases and J by 4 bases; unmatched bases: 3. This CDR3 is built from 16 residues. The CDR3 is CASSYSRDRATGELFF. In nucleotides, the CDR3 is TGTGCCAGCAGTTACTCGCGGGACAGGGCCACCGGGGAGCTGTTTTTT.

The CDR3, as DNA: TGTGCTAGTGGTCATTCCCAGGGGCGCACTGAAGCTTTCTTT. Encoded protein: CASGHSQGRTEAFF. The chain is built from TRBV12-5 and TRBJ1-1; D possibly corresponds to TRBD1 (6 bases). This CDR3 region has 14 residues. V was shortened by 5 bases and J by 4 bases, with 14 bases between the two germline ends. CDR1 is LGHNT, CDR2 FRNRAP, per germline. Variable domain in full (rest from reference TRBV12-5 and TRBJ1-1): DARVTQTPRHKVTEMGQEVTMRCQPILGHNTVFWYRQTMMQGLELLAYFRNRAPLDDSGMPKDRFSAEMPDATLATLKIQPSEPRDSAVYFCASGHSQGRTEAFFGQGTRLTVV.

The chain uses TRBV3-1 (or the pseudogene TRBV3-2) and TRBJ2-3, with D unclear. Germline CDR1 is LGHDT and CDR2 is YNNKEL (reference sequence). This CDR3 contains 13 residues. Deletions cut 1 base from V and 0 bases from J, with 2 bases between. Here the CDR3 DNA reads TGTGCCAGCAGCCAAGCTAGCACAGATACGCAGTATTTT. Amino acid sequence: CASSQASTDTQYF.

This clone was seen only once. The V call is TRBV12-5, the J call TRBJ1-1; no clear D. The CDR3 runs to 14 residues. CDR1 is LGHNT and CDR2 is FRNRAP in the germline V gene. Trimming pared 0 bases from V and 1 base from J, leaving 6 bases between. DNA of the CDR3: TGTGCTAGTGGTTTGGTACTGGGGAACACTGAAGCTTTCTTT. It translates to CASGLVLGNTEAFF.

This clone was counted many times. Other DNA sequences of this sample code for an identical CDR3. The CDR3 sequence is CASSLARDSNEKLFF. DNA of the CDR3: TGTGCCAGCAGCTTAGCCCGGGATAGTAATGAAAAACTGTTTTTT. The rearrangement joins TRBV7-9 to TRBJ1-4, with D unclear. CDR1 and CDR2 from the germline V gene are SEHNR and FQNEAQ (reference sequence). V lost 0 bases and J 4 bases, leaving 9 bases between the germline ends. The CDR3 is 15 amino acids.

The chain carries TRBV28 and TRBJ2-4; 11 nucleotides align to TRBD2. The J segment lost 4 bases and the V segment lost 6 bases, leaving 2 bases of the junction unmatched. CDR3 size: 14 residues. CDR1 is MDHEN, CDR2 SYDVKM, per germline. The CDR3 DNA sequence: TGTGCCAGCAGGAGGACTAGCGGGAAAAACATTCAGTACTTC. Protein product: CASRRTSGKNIQYF.

This clone showed up just once. The J gene is TRBJ1-6, the V gene TRBV18; a weak D match, TRBD1 (5 bases). The V and J ends lost 1 base and 7 bases respectively, with 5 bases between them. The germline CDR1 and CDR2 sequences are KGHSH and LQKENI. CDR3 length: 13 residues. The CDR3 DNA reads TGTGCCAGCTCACCACAGGGGAATTCACCCCTCCACTTT. This gives the protein CASSPQGNSPLHF.

This clone occurred a few times. The V gene is TRBV6-6, the J gene TRBJ1-1, with TRBD1 as a possible D gene (6 bases). This CDR3 region has 13 residues. Germline lookup yields CDR1 MNHNY and CDR2 SVGAGI (reference sequence). With 5 bases removed from V and 1 base from J, the gap between germline ends came to 8 bases. Here the CDR3 DNA reads TGTGCCAGCAGTGAGGGACAGAACACTGAAGCTTTCTTT. It translates to CASSEGQNTEAFF.

The V gene is TRBV7-9, the J gene TRBJ2-7; D unresolved. V was shortened by 3 bases and J by 4 bases, with 16 bases between the two germline ends. The CDR3 runs 15 residues. CDR1 is SEHNR and CDR2 is FQNEAQ in the germline V gene (reference sequence). The CDR3 coding sequence is TGTGCCAGCAGCTTTTCCGGGTCCGGTTCGTACGAGCAGTACTTC. Its translation: CASSFSGSGSYEQYF.

V gene TRBV3-1 (or the pseudogene TRBV3-2) combines with J gene TRBJ2-3, with 14 bases aligning to TRBD2. The ends lost 1 base at V and 2 bases at J; junction bases unmatched: 2. This CDR3 has 17 amino acids. Germline V CDR1 and CDR2: LGHDT, YNNKEL (reference sequence). The CDR3 bases are TGTGCCAGCAGCCAAGTGGGACTAGCGGGGGTCACAGATACGCAGTATTTT. It translates to CASSQVGLAGVTDTQYF.

This chain links TRBV5-1 with TRBJ2-5; the match to TRBD2 covers 9 bases. V lost 0 bases to trimming and J lost 1 base; unmatched junction nucleotides: 4. The CDR3 is 16 amino acids. Germline assignment: CDR1 SGHRS and CDR2 YFSETQ. DNA for the CDR3: TGCGCCAGCAGCTTGGGAGCGGGAGGCCTCCAAGAGACCCAGTACTTC. Its protein is CASSLGAGGLQETQYF.

This clone was found a few times. J is TRBJ2-7 and V is TRBV15; D perhaps matches TRBD1 (6 bases). Germline-derived CDR1 and CDR2 are LNHNV and YYDKDF (reference sequence). The CDR3 is 13 residues long. V was shortened by 3 bases and J by 2 bases, with 8 bases between the two germline ends. The CDR3 reads CATSRTGTYEQYV. As DNA, the CDR3 is TGTGCCACCAGCAGGACAGGTACCTACGAGCAGTACGTC.